This T cell receptor beta chain appears in the sequencing data of a study of T cells in Graves' hyperthyroidism and ophthalmopathy. Only a few counts were recorded for this clonotype. Germline lookup yields CDR1 SEHNR and CDR2 FQNEAQ (reference sequence). The CDR3 runs to 15 residues. Trimming removed 6 bases from V and 3 bases from J, with 17 bases in between. TCR beta CDR3 regions were amplified from RNA transcripts. A set of HTBI primers served as the primers for a first-round RT-PCR of the TCR CDR3. TCRdb called the multiplex PCR reads again in MiXCR, with one record for every CDR3 protein. The data hold 600,000 to 850,000 distinct CDR3 sequences, with about 17% observed a single time.

Input material: blood. The sequence was obtained from a woman aged 50 to 60 with Graves' hyperthyroidism that later progressed to Graves' ophthalmopathy. The rearrangement links TRBV7-9 to TRBJ1-2; D perhaps matches TRBD1 (5 bases). CDR3 nucleotide sequence: TGTGCCAGCAGTCCCCGCGGACGGGGGGACTATGGCTACACCTTC. This codes for CASSPRGRGDYGYTF.